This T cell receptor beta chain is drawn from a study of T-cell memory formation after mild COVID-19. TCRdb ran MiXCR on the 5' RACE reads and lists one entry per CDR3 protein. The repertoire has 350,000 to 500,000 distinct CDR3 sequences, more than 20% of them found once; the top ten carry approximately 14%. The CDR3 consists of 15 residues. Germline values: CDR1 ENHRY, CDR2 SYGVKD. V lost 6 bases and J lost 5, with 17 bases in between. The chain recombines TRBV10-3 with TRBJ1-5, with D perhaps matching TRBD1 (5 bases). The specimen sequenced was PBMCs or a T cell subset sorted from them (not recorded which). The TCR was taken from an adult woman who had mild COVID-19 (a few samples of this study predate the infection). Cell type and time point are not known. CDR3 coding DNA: TGTGCCATCAGCAGCCGGGACGCTGTCGATCAGCCCCAGCATTTT. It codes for CAISSRDAVDQPQHF.